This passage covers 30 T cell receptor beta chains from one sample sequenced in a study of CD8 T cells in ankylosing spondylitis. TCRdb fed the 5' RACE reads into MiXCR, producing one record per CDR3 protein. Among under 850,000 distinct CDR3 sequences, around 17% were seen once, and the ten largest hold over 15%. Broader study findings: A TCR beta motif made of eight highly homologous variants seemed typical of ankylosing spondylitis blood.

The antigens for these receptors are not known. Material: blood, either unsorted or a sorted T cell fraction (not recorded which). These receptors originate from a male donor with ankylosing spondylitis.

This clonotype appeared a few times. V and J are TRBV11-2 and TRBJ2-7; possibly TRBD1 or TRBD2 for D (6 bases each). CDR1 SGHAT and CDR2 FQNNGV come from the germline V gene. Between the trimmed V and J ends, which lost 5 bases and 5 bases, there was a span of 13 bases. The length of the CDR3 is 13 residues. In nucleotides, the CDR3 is TGTGCCAGCAGCCTAAGGAGGGGGGACGAGCAGTACTTC. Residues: CASSLRRGDEQYF.

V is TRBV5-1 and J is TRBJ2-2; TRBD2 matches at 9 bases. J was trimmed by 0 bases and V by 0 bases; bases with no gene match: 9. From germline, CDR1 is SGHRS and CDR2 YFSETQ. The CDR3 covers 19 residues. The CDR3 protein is CASSLVVETSGSNTGELFF. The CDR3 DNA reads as TGCGCCAGCAGCTTGGTCGTTGAGACTAGCGGATCGAACACCGGGGAGCTGTTTTTT.

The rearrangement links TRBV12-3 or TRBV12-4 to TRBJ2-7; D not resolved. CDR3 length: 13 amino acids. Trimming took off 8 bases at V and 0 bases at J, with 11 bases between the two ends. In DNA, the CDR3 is TGTGCCAGCGGGGATACTTACTCCTACGAGCAGTACTTC. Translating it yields CASGDTYSYEQYF.

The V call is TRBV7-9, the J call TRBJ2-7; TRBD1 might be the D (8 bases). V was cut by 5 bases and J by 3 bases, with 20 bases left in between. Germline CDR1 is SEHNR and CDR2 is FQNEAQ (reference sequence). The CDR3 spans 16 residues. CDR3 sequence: CASSNYTGGDFYEQYF. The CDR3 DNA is TGTGCCAGCAGCAACTATACAGGGGGGGATTTCTACGAGCAGTACTTC.

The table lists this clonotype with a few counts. The CDR3 DNA is TGCAGTGCTAGTGAGGGGGCGGTCACTCAGTACTTC. Translation gives CSASEGAVTQYF. V and J are TRBV20-1 and TRBJ2-4, with 7 bases lining up with TRBD1. The germline V gene encodes CDR1 DFQATT and CDR2 SNEGSKA (reference sequence). The CDR3 has 12 residues. With 3 bases clipped from V and 12 bases from J, the junction kept 8 bases outside the gene matches.

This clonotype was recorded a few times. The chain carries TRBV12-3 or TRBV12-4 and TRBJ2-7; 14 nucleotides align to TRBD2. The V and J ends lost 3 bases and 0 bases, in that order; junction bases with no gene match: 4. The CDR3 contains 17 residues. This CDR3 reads CASSFGTSGGSSYEQYF. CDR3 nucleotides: TGTGCCAGCAGTTTTGGGACTAGCGGGGGAAGCTCCTACGAGCAGTACTTC.

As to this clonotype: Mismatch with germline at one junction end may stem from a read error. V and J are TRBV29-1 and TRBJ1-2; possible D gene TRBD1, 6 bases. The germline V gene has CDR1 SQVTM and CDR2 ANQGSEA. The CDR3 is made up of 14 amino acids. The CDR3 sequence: CSVEDWTANYGYTF. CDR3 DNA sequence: TGCAGCGTCGAAGATTGGACAGCAAACTATGGCTACACCTTC.

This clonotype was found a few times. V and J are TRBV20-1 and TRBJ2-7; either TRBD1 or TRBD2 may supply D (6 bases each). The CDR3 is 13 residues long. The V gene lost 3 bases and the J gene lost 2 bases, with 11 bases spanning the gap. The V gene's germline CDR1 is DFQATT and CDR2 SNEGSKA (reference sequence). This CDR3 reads CSASWGATYEQYF. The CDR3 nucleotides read TGCAGTGCTAGTTGGGGGGCAACCTACGAGCAGTACTTC.

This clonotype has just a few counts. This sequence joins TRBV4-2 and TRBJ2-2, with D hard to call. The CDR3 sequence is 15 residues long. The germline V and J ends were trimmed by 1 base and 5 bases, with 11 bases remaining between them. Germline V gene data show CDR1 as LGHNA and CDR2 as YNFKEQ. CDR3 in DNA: TGTGCCAGCAGCCAAGTGATGACGGAGACCGGGGAGCTGTTTTTT. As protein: CASSQVMTETGELFF.

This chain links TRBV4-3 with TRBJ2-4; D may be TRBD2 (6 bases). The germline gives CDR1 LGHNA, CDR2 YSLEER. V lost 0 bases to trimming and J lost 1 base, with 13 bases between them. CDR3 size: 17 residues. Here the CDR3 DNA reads TGCGCCAGCAGCCAAGATCCGGCGGGACCGGCCAAAAACATTCAGTACTTC. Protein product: CASSQDPAGPAKNIQYF.

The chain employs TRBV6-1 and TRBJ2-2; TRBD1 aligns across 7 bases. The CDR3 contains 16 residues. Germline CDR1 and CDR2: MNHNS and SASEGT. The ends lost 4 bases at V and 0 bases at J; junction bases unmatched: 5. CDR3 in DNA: TGTGCCAGCAGTGCCCGACAGGGTTCGAACACCGGGGAGCTGTTTTTT. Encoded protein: CASSARQGSNTGELFF.

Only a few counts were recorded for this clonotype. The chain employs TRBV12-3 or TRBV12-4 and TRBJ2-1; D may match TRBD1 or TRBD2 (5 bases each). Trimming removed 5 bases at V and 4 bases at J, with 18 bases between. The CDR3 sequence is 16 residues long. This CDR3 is CASSRKGTVGYNEQFF. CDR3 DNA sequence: TGTGCCAGCAGTCGCAAGGGGACGGTGGGGTACAATGAGCAGTTCTTC.

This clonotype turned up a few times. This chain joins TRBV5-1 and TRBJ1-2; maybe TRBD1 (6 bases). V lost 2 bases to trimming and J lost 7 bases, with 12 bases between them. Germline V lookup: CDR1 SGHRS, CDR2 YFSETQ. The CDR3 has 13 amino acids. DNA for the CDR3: TGCGCCAGCAGCTTCCAGGGGATGGGTGGCTACACCTTC. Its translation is CASSFQGMGGYTF.

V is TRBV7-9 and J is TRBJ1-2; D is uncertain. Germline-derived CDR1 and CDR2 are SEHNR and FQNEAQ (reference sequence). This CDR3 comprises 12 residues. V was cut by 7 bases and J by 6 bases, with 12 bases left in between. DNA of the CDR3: TGTGCCAGCAACCCTAACGCGAATGGCTACACCTTC. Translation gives CASNPNANGYTF.

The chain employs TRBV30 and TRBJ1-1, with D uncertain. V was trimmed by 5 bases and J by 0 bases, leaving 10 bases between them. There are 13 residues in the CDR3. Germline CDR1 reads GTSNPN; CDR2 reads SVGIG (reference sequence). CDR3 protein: CAWGRSVNTEAFF. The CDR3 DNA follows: TGTGCCTGGGGACGCTCAGTGAACACTGAAGCTTTCTTT.

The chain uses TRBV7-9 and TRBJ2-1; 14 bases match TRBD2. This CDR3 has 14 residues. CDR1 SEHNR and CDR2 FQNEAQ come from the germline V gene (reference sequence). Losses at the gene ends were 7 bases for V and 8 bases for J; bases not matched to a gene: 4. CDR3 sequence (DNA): TGTGCCAGCACCCGACTAGCGGGAGGGGATGAGCAGTTCTTC. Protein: CASTRLAGGDEQFF.

The CDR3 DNA reads as TGTGCCAGCAGTGAAGCCCTAATGGGGGGGGCCGATACGCAGTATTTT. This encodes CASSEALMGGADTQYF. This rearrangement joins TRBV6-1 to TRBJ2-3; maybe TRBD2 (7 bases). Trimming left V 0 bases short and J 6 bases short, with 16 bases between. CDR1 and CDR2 from the germline V gene are MNHNS and SASEGT. The CDR3 consists of 16 residues.

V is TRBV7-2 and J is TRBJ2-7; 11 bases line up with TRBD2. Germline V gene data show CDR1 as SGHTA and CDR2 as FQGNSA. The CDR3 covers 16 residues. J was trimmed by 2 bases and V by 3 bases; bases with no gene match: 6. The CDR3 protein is CASSFSGRAGTYEQYF. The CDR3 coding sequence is TGTGCCAGCAGCTTTAGCGGGAGGGCCGGCACCTACGAGCAGTACTTC.

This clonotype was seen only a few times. The CDR3 nucleotides read TGTGCCAGCAGCTTAACCCCGGGACTAGCGGGGAACAATGAGCAGTTCTTC. Protein product: CASSLTPGLAGNNEQFF. J is TRBJ2-1 and V is TRBV7-3; 13 bases match TRBD2. The germline CDR1 and CDR2 sequences are SGHTA and FQGTGA. V was clipped by 0 bases and J by 5 bases; unmatched bases: 4. CDR3 size: 17 residues. Full variable domain (rest looked up from reference TRBV7-3 and TRBJ2-1): GAGVSQTPSNKVTEKGKYVELRCDPISGHTALYWYRQSLGQGPEFLIYFQGTGAADDSGLPNDRFFAVRPEGSVSTLKIQRTERGDSAVYLCASSLTPGLAGNNEQFFGPGTRLTVL.

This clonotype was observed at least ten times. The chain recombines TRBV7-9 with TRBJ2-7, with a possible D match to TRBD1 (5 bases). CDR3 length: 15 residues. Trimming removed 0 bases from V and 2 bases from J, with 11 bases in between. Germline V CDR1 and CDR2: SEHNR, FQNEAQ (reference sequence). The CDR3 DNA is TGTGCCAGCAGCTTAGCCCAGGGAAGACCCTACGAGCAGTACTTC. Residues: CASSLAQGRPYEQYF.

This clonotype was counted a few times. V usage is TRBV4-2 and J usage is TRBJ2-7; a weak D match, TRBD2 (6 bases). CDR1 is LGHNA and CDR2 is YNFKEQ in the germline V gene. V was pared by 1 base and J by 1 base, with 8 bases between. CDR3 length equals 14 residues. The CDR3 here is CASSQGRGSYEQYF. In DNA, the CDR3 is TGTGCCAGCAGCCAAGGACGGGGGTCCTACGAGCAGTACTTC.

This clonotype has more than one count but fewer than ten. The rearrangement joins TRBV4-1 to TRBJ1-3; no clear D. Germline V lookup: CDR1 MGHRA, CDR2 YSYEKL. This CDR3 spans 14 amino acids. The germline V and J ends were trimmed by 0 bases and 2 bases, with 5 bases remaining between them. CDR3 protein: CASSQDGAGNTIYF. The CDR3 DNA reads TGCGCCAGCAGCCAAGATGGTGCTGGAAACACCATATATTTT.

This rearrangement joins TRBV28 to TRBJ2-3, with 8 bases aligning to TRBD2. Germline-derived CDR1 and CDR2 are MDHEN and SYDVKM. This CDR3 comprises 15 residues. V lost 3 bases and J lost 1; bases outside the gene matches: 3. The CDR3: CASSFKLAGTDTQYF. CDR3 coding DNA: TGTGCCAGCAGTTTCAAACTAGCGGGCACAGATACGCAGTATTTT.

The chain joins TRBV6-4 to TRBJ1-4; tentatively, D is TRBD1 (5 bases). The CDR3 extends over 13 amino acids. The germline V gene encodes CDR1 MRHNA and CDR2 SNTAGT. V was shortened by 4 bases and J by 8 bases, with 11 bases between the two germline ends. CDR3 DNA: TGTGCCAGCAGTGCAGGGAGGGAGGAAAAACTGTTTTTT. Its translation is CASSAGREEKLFF.

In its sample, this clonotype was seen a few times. The CDR3 nucleotides read TGTGCCAGCAGCAGAAGAGGAGCGGGAGCTGGCACAGATACGCAGTATTTT. It yields the protein CASSRRGAGAGTDTQYF. This chain connects TRBV11-2 to TRBJ2-3; 8 bases are a match to TRBD2. J gave up 1 base and V 5 bases, and 11 bases lay outside the gene matches. The CDR3 totals 17 residues. From germline, CDR1 is SGHAT and CDR2 FQNNGV.

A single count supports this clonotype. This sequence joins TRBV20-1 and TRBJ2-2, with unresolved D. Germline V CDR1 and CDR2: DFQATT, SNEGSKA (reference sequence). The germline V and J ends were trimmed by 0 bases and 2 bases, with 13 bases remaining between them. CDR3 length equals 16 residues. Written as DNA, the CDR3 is TGCAGTGCTAGAGATCGGATCGGCAGCAACACCGGGGAGCTGTTTTTT. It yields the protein CSARDRIGSNTGELFF.

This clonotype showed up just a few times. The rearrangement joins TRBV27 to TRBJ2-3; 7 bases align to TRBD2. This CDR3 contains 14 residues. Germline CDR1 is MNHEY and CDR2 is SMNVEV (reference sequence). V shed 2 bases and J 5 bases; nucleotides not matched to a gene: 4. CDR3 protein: CASSLGLAVDTQYF. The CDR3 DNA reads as TGTGCCAGCAGTTTAGGGCTAGCGGTAGATACGCAGTATTTT.

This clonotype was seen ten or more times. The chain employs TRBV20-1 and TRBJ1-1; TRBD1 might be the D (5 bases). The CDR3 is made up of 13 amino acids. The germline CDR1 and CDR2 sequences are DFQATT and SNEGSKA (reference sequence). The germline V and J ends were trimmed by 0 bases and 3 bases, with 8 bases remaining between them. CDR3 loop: CSARDTGDTEAFF. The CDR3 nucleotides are TGCAGTGCTAGAGATACGGGGGACACTGAAGCTTTCTTT.

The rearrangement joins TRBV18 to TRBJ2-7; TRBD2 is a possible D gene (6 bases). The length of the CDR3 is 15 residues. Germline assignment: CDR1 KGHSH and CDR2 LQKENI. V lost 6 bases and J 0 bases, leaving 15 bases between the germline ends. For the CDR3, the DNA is TGTGCCAGCTCGCATAGCGGCCGAAGCTCCTACGAGCAGTACTTC. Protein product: CASSHSGRSSYEQYF.

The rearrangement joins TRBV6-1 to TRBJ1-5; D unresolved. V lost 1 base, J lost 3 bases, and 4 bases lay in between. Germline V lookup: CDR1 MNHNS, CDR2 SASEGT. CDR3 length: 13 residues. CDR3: CASSEVLNQPQHF. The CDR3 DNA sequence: TGTGCCAGCAGTGAAGTTCTCAATCAGCCCCAGCATTTT.